Presented here are 6 T cell receptor beta chains from one specimen sequenced in a study of blood T cell repertoires in COVID-19. Sequencing used immunoSEQ multiplex PCR; TCRdb keeps in-frame clones, though not all of them. The sample yields roughly 53,000 clones, about 87% seen once. The sample taken for sequencing was peripheral blood. Source of these receptors: a woman older than 75 with COVID-19, enrolled during active disease.

The V gene is TRBV5-6, the J gene TRBJ1-4; D gene unclear. V lost 3 bases and J lost 0, with 9 bases in between. Looked up from germline, CDR1 is SGHDT and CDR2 is YYEEEE. The CDR3 spans 15 residues. CDR3 nucleotide sequence: TGTGCCAGCAGCTCCTACAGCTCAACTAATGAAAAACTGTTTTTT. Residues: CASSSYSSTNEKLFF.

This clone is labeled as medium-sized (0.01 to 0.1%). This chain joins TRBV5-4 and TRBJ2-7, with 7 bases that match TRBD1. Germline V gives CDR1 SGHNT, CDR2 YYREEE (reference sequence). This CDR3 spans 12 amino acids. V shed 5 bases and J 3 bases; nucleotides not matched to a gene: 2. CDR3: CASRQGFYEQYF. In nucleotides, the CDR3 is TGTGCCAGCAGACAGGGGTTCTACGAGCAGTACTTC.

The chain is built from TRBV18 and TRBJ1-1; D may be TRBD1 (6 bases). From germline, CDR1 is KGHSH and CDR2 LQKENI. CDR3 length: 15 residues. Trimming shortened V by 3 bases and J by 0 bases, and 11 bases separated the two germline ends. CDR3 sequence: CASSPHDRLNTEAFF. The CDR3 DNA sequence: TGTGCCAGCTCACCGCATGACAGGTTGAACACTGAAGCTTTCTTT.

The V gene is TRBV27, the J gene TRBJ1-1; 7 positions match TRBD1. This CDR3 comprises 14 residues. Trimming took 6 bases from V and 1 from J; bases not matched to a gene: 5. Germline-derived CDR1 and CDR2 are MNHEY and SMNVEV (reference sequence). The CDR3 is CASRVQGRNTEAFF. CDR3 sequence (DNA): TGTGCCAGCAGGGTACAGGGGCGGAACACTGAAGCTTTCTTT.

The rearrangement links TRBV3-1 (or the pseudogene TRBV3-2) to TRBJ2-5; weak D call: TRBD2 (6 bases). The germline V gene encodes CDR1 LGHDT and CDR2 YNNKEL (reference sequence). CDR3 size: 16 residues. The V end was cut by 0 bases, the J end by 1 base, with 12 bases between. DNA of the CDR3: TGTGCCAGCAGCCAAGAGAAGGGGCGGGGCCAAGAGACCCAGTACTTC. It yields the protein CASSQEKGRGQETQYF.

This rearrangement joins TRBV5-8 to TRBJ2-7; 11 positions match TRBD2. The V gene's germline CDR1 is SGHTS and CDR2 YDEGEE. The CDR3 runs to 15 residues. With V trimmed by 4 bases and J by 5 bases, 8 bases remained unmatched. CDR3 sequence (DNA): TGTGCCAGCAGCCAGGGAGATAGCGGGAGGGACGAGCAGTACTTC. Translated: CASSQGDSGRDEQYF.